This T cell receptor beta chain was recorded in a study of blood T cell repertoires in COVID-19. The CDR3 length is 16 residues. The germline V and J ends were trimmed by 4 bases and 7 bases, with 17 bases remaining between them. Germline V gene lookup returns CDR1 SGHAT and CDR2 FQNNGV. Here immunoSEQ multiplex PCR was the method, and the copy in TCRdb shows in-frame clones only, minus some. Among under 250,000 clones, around 78% were seen once, and the ten largest hold under 3%. Sequenced sample: peripheral blood. The TCR was taken from a woman aged 70-85 years with active or convalescent COVID-19. The chain combines TRBV11-2 with TRBJ1-6; D ambiguous. CDR3 DNA sequence: TGTGCCAGCAGCTCCACCCCGACTATTGCGAATTCACCCCTCCACTTT. It codes for CASSSTPTIANSPLHF.